One sample yielded the 23 T cell receptor beta chains listed below, sequenced in a study of cytotoxic CD8 clonotypes in ibrutinib-treated CLL. Profiled with immunoSEQ multiplex PCR; TCRdb holds only in-frame clones, not every one. The profile shows approximately 74,000 clones, approximately 80% of them singletons. The specimen was PBMCs, collected at disease progression, from a patient treated with ibrutinib. The source is a human donor with chronic lymphocytic leukemia.

The chain recombines TRBV13 with TRBJ1-3; D is perhaps TRBD1 (5 bases). Germline lookup yields CDR1 PRHDT and CDR2 FYEKMQ (reference sequence). The CDR3 has 16 amino acids. Trimming took off 3 bases at V and 0 bases at J, with 12 bases between the two ends. CDR3 loop: CASSFRGTYSGNTIYF. The CDR3 DNA reads as TGTGCCAGCAGCTTCCGGGGGACCTACTCTGGAAACACCATATATTTT. Together with reference TRBV13 and TRBJ1-3, the CDR3 gives the full variable domain: AAGVIQSPRHLIKEKRETATLKCYPIPRHDTVYWYQQGPGQDPQFLISFYEKMQSDKGSIPDRFSAQQFSDYHSELNMSSLELGDSALYFCASSFRGTYSGNTIYFGEGSWLTVV.

The chain uses TRBV5-6 and TRBJ2-3; 9 bases agree with TRBD2. Germline loops: CDR1 SGHDT, CDR2 YYEEEE. This CDR3 contains 14 residues. Germline trimming cut 4 bases from V and 4 bases from J; bases unmatched to any gene: 4. In DNA, the CDR3 is TGTGCCAGCAGCAATAGCGGGAGTGCAGATACGCAGTATTTT. As protein: CASSNSGSADTQYF.

The genes are TRBV29-1 and TRBJ2-7; D is perhaps TRBD1 (5 bases). The CDR3 covers 12 residues. V was clipped by 6 bases and J by 1 base, with 10 bases between them. The germline V gene has CDR1 SQVTM and CDR2 ANQGSEA. CDR3 loop: CSVGQYSYEQYF. CDR3 DNA: TGCAGCGTCGGACAATATTCCTACGAGCAGTACTTC.

V gene TRBV10-3 combines with J gene TRBJ2-7; D is unresolved. The ends were cut back, 0 bases at V and 6 bases at J, with 15 bases in the middle. This CDR3 region has 15 residues. Germline V gene lookup returns CDR1 ENHRY and CDR2 SYGVKD. The chain's CDR3 is CAISESTLQSGEQYF. The CDR3 nucleotides read TGTGCCATCAGTGAGTCCACTCTTCAAAGTGGCGAGCAGTACTTC.

This clone was seen just once. The CDR3 sequence: CAWSGGGTAQHF. CDR3 nucleotide sequence: TGTGCCTGGAGTGGGGGGGGTACGGCCCAGCATTTT. V gene TRBV30 combines with J gene TRBJ1-5, with D perhaps matching TRBD1 (5 bases). This CDR3 is 12 amino acids long. Trimming cost V 1 base and J 11 bases, with 12 bases left between them. Germline V CDR1 and CDR2: GTSNPN, SVGIG (reference sequence).

J is TRBJ2-2 and V is TRBV28; 9 bases align to TRBD1. The CDR3 is 14 amino acids. The V gene end was trimmed by 6 bases and the J gene end by 4 bases; junction bases not matched to a gene: 3. CDR1 MDHEN and CDR2 SYDVKM come from the germline V gene. The CDR3 reads CASRKTGGTGELFF. The CDR3 DNA sequence: TGTGCCAGCAGGAAGACAGGGGGCACCGGGGAGCTGTTTTTT.

This clone was seen more than once but under ten times. V usage is TRBV7-9 and J usage is TRBJ2-7; the D gene is possibly TRBD1 (5 bases). Looked up from germline, CDR1 is SEHNR and CDR2 is FQNEAQ (reference sequence). V lost 2 bases and J 0 bases, leaving 11 bases between the germline ends. The length of the CDR3 is 15 residues. CDR3 in amino acids: CASSLRQSRSYEQYF. For the CDR3, the DNA is TGTGCCAGCAGCTTAAGACAGAGCCGCTCCTACGAGCAGTACTTC.

The chain uses TRBV30 and TRBJ2-7; 7 bases are shared with TRBD1. In germline, CDR1 is GTSNPN, CDR2 SVGIG (reference sequence). The CDR3 length is 14 residues. Trimming cost V 3 bases and J 3 bases; bases outside gene matches: 8. Here the CDR3 reads CAWSLGGSHYEQYF. In DNA, the CDR3 is TGTGCCTGGAGCCTAGGGGGCAGCCACTACGAGCAGTACTTC.

The CDR3 spells CASSTRTSPSTDTQYF. CDR3 sequence (DNA): TGCGCCAGCAGCACCAGGACTAGCCCTAGCACAGATACGCAGTATTTT. The chain links TRBV4-1 to TRBJ2-3; 8 bases line up with TRBD2. V lost 5 bases and J lost 0; bases outside the gene matches: 7. CDR1 is MGHRA, CDR2 YSYEKL, per germline. The CDR3 loop spans 16 amino acids.

This clone has a single count. The chain combines TRBV7-9 with TRBJ2-5; no definite D call. In germline, CDR1 is SEHNR, CDR2 FQNEAQ (reference sequence). The CDR3 is 14 amino acids. V lost 3 bases, J lost 3 bases, and 11 bases lay in between. The CDR3, as DNA: TGTGCCAGCAGCTTCCTGGAAACAAAAGAGACCCAGTACTTC. It is translated as CASSFLETKETQYF.

This clone was counted once. This chain connects TRBV28 to TRBJ2-2; 15 bases fit TRBD2. Germline V CDR1 and CDR2: MDHEN, SYDVKM. The CDR3 loop spans 19 amino acids. V trimming: 8 bases; J trimming: 3 bases; junction bases outside the gene matches: 13. This CDR3 is CASHLGLAGGGAYTGELFF. The CDR3 nucleotides are TGTGCCAGCCACCTGGGACTAGCGGGGGGAGGGGCGTACACCGGGGAGCTGTTTTTT.

The genes are TRBV7-9 and TRBJ2-2; D possibly corresponds to TRBD1 (5 bases). CDR3 length: 14 amino acids. Germline values: CDR1 SEHNR, CDR2 FQNEAQ (reference sequence). V was trimmed by 7 bases and J by 5 bases, leaving 14 bases between them. This CDR3 is CASTPLRGTGELFF. CDR3 nucleotides: TGTGCCAGCACCCCCTTAAGGGGAACCGGGGAGCTGTTTTTT.

The genes are TRBV7-9 and TRBJ1-1; D uncertain. The CDR3 totals 10 residues. The germline CDR1 and CDR2 sequences are SEHNR and FQNEAQ (reference sequence). V lost 1 base and J 10 bases, leaving 4 bases between the germline ends. CDR3 DNA sequence: TGTGCCAGCAGCTTAGGTCGAGCTTTCTTT. It yields the protein CASSLGRAFF.

This clone has only one observation. The chain joins TRBV7-9 to TRBJ1-4; 9 nucleotides agree with TRBD1. J was trimmed by 8 bases and V by 5 bases; bases with no gene match: 6. The CDR3 extends over 14 amino acids. Per germline, CDR1 SEHNR and CDR2 FQNEAQ (reference sequence). The CDR3 DNA reads TGTGCCAGCAGCACGGACAGGGGAGCGGAAAAACTGTTTTTT. Translation gives CASSTDRGAEKLFF.

The chain combines TRBV2 with TRBJ2-1; 11 bases line up with TRBD2. Trimming took 4 bases from V and 5 from J; bases not matched to a gene: 7. Germline-derived CDR1 and CDR2 are SNHLY and FYNNEI. The CDR3 runs 16 residues. The CDR3 coding sequence is TGTGCCAGCAGTGGGAATCTAGCGGGAGGCCACAATGAGCAGTTCTTC. Protein product: CASSGNLAGGHNEQFF.

The CDR3 region is CASSPSGGSNQPQHF. The CDR3 DNA is TGTGCCAGTAGTCCCTCGGGAGGGAGCAATCAGCCCCAGCATTTT. This chain connects TRBV19 to TRBJ1-5; no firm D call. The germline CDR1 and CDR2 sequences are LNHDA and SQIVND (reference sequence). This CDR3 spans 15 amino acids. With 5 bases removed from V and 1 base from J, the gap between germline ends came to 12 bases.

This clone turned up a few times. The V call is TRBV30, the J call TRBJ1-6; possible D gene TRBD1, 5 bases. Per germline, CDR1 GTSNPN and CDR2 SVGIG (reference sequence). Trimming removed 4 bases from V and 12 bases from J, with 16 bases in between. The CDR3 is 13 amino acids. This CDR3 is CAWNVAGKGPLHF. The CDR3 DNA follows: TGTGCCTGGAACGTTGCAGGGAAGGGACCCCTCCACTTT.

The rearrangement uses TRBV29-1 and TRBJ1-2; TRBD1 might be the D (5 bases). The germline V gene has CDR1 SQVTM and CDR2 ANQGSEA. The CDR3 is 17 amino acids. V was cut by 0 bases and J by 8 bases, with 25 bases left in between. CDR3 protein: CSVEDVKETVRVGGYTF. For the CDR3, the DNA is TGCAGCGTTGAAGATGTTAAGGAGACAGTCCGGGTCGGCGGCTACACCTTC. Drawing the rest from reference TRBV29-1 and TRBJ1-2, the complete variable domain is SAVISQKPSRDICQRGTSLTIQCQVDSQVTMMFWYRQQPGQSLTLIATANQGSEATYESGFVIDKFPISRPNLTFSTLTVSNMSPEDSSIYLCSVEDVKETVRVGGYTFGSGTRLTVV.

The chain has TRBV18 and TRBJ1-1; the D gene is possibly TRBD1 (5 bases). Trimming left V 0 bases short and J 4 bases short, with 9 bases between. This CDR3 is built from 14 residues. Germline values: CDR1 KGHSH, CDR2 LQKENI. The CDR3 DNA sequence: TGTGCCAGCTCACCACCGGGGGGGGGCACTGAAGCTTTCTTT. Amino acids: CASSPPGGGTEAFF.

CDR3 region: CASSFLAGAYNEQFF. Here the CDR3 DNA reads TGTGCCAGCAGCTTCCTAGCGGGGGCCTACAATGAGCAGTTCTTC. This chain connects TRBV11-2 to TRBJ2-1; the match to TRBD2 covers 10 bases. Looked up from germline, CDR1 is SGHAT and CDR2 is FQNNGV. This CDR3 contains 15 residues. Trimming removed 3 bases from V and 2 bases from J; junction bases left unmatched: 1.

V and J are TRBV9 and TRBJ1-1; possible D gene TRBD1, 6 bases. Trimming took 1 base from V and 4 from J, leaving 14 bases between them. The length of the CDR3 is 15 residues. Germline assignment: CDR1 SGDLS and CDR2 YYNGEE. DNA of the CDR3: TGTGCCAGCAGCGTAACTACAGGGTACGGCACTGAAGCTTTCTTT. This encodes CASSVTTGYGTEAFF.

V and J are TRBV5-1 and TRBJ2-5; tentative D call: TRBD2 (6 bases). The CDR3 spans 15 residues. Trimming stripped 2 bases from V and 4 bases from J, with 15 bases between. Germline V gene data show CDR1 as SGHRS and CDR2 as YFSETQ. CDR3 region: CASSFGRGWGETQYF. Written as DNA, the CDR3 is TGCGCCAGCAGCTTTGGGCGGGGTTGGGGAGAGACCCAGTACTTC.

This clone was picked up one time. The chain joins TRBV5-5 to TRBJ2-1, with TRBD2 identical over 11 bases. Germline CDR1 reads SGHKS; CDR2 reads YYEKEE (reference sequence). With 0 bases clipped from V and 0 bases from J, the junction kept 8 bases outside the gene matches. The CDR3 has 19 amino acids. The CDR3 bases are TGTGCCAGCAGCTTGGTCGTGACTAGCGGGGTGAGCTCCTACAATGAGCAGTTCTTC. Its translation: CASSLVVTSGVSSYNEQFF.